This is a list of T cell receptor beta chains from one sample in a study of technical replicates of blood from a few donors. The repertoire was sequenced with immunoSEQ multiplex PCR; TCRdb's copy has only in-frame clones and lacks some. The data show under 95,000 clones, just under 95% seen once. The source material was T cells isolated from PBMCs. These receptors were collected from a human donor in good health. The CDR3 runs from the conserved cysteine through the conserved F or W. Some rows mark clone size as missing; the rest say once, few, many or name a class of expanded clone.

15,once,TRBV5-1,CASSLQGSSYNEQFF
15,-,TRBV7-6,CASSPSGGVTDTQYF
15,-,TRBV5-4,CASSAGLAESYEQYF
15,once,TRBV7-9,CASSLEEGLLDEQYF
15,-,TRBV29-1,CSVKLTVATNEKLFF
15,-,TRBV5-6,CASSTRGRRGTEAFF
11,-,TRBV20-1,CSATTRNTIYF
13,once,TRBV29-1,CSARPQLRDEQFF
12,once,TRBV7-7,CASLGQSETQYF
13,-,TRBV7-9,CASSFALEYEQYF
12,-,TRBV18,CASSPNREGYTF
17,-,TRBV27,CTSRPLHRGLNTGELFF
13,-,TRBV10-1,CASSPRVPGELFF
15,once,TRBV10-3,CAISESGTGGTEAFF
10,once,TRBV11-2,CARSSYEQYF
19,once,TRBV21-1,CASSTLKGTSLILSYEQYF
16,-,TRBV9,CASTTGGRGSNYGYTF
16,-,TRBV27,CASSPSGTPSSYEQYF
14,-,TRBV7-9,CASSSDRENTEAFF
14,-,TRBV19,CASSIYGVRDIQYF
19,-,TRBV13,CASSPIPPFPSGGRETQYF
15,-,TRBV7-2,CASSATGTGPYEQYF
13,-,TRBV11-2,CASSTNRGGEQYF
14,-,TRBV19,CASSRGSGANVLTF
14,-,TRBV30,CAWSPLTGFHEQYF
14,-,TRBV18,CASSPQGWSTEAFF
11,-,TRBV28,CASSGELGAFF
15,-,TRBV19,CASSLTSGTQYEQYF